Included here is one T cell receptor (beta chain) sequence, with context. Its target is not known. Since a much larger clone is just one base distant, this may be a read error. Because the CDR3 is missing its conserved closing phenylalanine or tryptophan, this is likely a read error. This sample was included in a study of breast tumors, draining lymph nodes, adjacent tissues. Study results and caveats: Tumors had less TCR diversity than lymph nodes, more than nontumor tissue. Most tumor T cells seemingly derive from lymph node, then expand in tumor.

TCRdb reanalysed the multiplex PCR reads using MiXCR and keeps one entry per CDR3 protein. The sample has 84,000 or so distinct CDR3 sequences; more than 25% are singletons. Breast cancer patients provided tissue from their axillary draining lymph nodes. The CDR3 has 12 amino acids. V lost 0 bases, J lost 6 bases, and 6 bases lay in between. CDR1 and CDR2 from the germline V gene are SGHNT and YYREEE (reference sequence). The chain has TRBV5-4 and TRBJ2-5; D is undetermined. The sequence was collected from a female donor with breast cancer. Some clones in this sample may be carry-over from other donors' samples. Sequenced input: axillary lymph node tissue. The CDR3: CASSLDTQTQYY. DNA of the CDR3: TGTGCCAGCAGCTTGGATACGCAGACCCAGTACTAC.